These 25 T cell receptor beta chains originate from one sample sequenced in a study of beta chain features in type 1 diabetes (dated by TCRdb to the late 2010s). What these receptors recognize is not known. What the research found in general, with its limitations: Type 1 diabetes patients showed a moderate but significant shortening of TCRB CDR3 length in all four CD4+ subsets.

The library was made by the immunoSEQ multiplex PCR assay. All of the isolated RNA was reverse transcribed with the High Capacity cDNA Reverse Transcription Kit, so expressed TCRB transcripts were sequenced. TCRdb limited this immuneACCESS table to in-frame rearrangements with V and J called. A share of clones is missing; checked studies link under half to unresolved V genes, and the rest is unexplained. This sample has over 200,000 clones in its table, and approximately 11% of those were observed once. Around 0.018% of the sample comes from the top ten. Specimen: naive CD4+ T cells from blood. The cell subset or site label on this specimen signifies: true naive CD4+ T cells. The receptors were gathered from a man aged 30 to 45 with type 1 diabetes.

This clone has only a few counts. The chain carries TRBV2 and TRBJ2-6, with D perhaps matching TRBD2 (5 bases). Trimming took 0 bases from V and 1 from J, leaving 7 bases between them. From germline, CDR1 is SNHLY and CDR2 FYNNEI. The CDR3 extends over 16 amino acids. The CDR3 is CASSEARGSGANVLTF. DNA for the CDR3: TGTGCCAGCAGTGAAGCACGGGGATCTGGGGCCAACGTCCTGACTTTC.

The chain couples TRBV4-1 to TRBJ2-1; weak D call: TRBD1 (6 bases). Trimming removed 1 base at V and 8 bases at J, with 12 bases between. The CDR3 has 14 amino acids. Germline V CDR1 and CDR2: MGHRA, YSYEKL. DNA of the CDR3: TGCGCCAGCAGCCAAGTGCCCAGGGGTTATGAGCAGTTCTTC. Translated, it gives CASSQVPRGYEQFF.

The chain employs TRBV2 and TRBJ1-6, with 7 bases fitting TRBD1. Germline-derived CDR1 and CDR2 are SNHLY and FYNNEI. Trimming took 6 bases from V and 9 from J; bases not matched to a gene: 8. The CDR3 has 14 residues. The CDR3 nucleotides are TGTGCCAGCAGGGGTTTGGAGGGGGCTTCACCCCTCCACTTT. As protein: CASRGLEGASPLHF.

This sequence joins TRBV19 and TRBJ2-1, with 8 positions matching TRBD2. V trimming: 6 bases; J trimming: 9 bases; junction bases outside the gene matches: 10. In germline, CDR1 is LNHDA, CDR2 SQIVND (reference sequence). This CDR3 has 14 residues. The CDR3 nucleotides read TGTGCCAGTAGCTCTAGCGGGCCTTTATTTGAGCAGTTCTTC. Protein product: CASSSSGPLFEQFF.

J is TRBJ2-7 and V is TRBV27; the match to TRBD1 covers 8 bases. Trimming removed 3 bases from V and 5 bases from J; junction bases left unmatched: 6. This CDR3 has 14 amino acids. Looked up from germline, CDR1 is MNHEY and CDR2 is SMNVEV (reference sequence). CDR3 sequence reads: CASSFRGQGNEQYF. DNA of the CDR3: TGTGCCAGCAGTTTCAGGGGGCAGGGGAACGAGCAGTACTTC.

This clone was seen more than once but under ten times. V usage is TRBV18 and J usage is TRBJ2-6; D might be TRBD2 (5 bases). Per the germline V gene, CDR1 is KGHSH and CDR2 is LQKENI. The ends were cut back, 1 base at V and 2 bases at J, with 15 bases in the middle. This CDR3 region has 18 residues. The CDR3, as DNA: TGTGCCAGCTCACCACAGGACTCCACCCGGCCTGGGGCCAACGTCCTGACTTTC. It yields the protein CASSPQDSTRPGANVLTF.

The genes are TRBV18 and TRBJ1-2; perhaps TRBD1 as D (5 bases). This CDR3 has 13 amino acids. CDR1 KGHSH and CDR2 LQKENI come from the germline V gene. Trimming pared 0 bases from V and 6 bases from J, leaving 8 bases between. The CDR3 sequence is CASSPPSRDGYTF. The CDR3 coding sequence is TGTGCCAGCTCACCACCATCCAGGGATGGCTACACCTTC. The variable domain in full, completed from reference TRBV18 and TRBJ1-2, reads NAGVMQNPRHLVRRRGQEARLRCSPMKGHSHVYWYRQLPEEGLKFMVYLQKENIIDESGMPKERFSAEFPKEGPSILRIQQVVRGDSAAYFCASSPPSRDGYTFGSGTRLTVV.

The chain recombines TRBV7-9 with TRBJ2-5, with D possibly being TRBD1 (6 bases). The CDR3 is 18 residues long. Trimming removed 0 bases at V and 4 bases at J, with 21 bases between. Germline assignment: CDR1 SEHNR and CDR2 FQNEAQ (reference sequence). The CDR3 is CASSLASVGKGRGETQYF. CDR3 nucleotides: TGTGCCAGCAGCTTAGCGTCGGTAGGAAAGGGCAGGGGAGAGACCCAGTACTTC.

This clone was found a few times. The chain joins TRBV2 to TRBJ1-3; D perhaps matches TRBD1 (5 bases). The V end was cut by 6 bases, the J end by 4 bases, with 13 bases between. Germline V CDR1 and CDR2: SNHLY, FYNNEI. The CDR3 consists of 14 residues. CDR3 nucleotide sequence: TGTGCCAGCAGAACGACAGTATCAGGAAACACCATATATTTT. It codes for CASRTTVSGNTIYF. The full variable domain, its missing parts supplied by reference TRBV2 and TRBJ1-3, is EPEVTQTPSHQVTQMGQEVILRCVPISNHLYFYWYRQILGQKVEFLVSFYNNEISEKSEIFDDQFSVERPDGSNFTLKIRSTKLEDSAMYFCASRTTVSGNTIYFGEGSWLTVV.

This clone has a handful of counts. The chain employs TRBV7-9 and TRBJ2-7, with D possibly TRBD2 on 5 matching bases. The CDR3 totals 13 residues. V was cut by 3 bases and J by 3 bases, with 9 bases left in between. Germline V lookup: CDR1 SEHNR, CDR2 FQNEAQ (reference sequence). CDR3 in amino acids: CASSLGAFYEQYF. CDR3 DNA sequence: TGTGCCAGCAGCTTGGGAGCCTTCTACGAGCAGTACTTC.

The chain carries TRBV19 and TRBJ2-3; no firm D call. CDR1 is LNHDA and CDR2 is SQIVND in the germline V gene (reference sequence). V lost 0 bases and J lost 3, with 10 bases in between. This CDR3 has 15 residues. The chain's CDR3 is CASSIDLVPTDTQYF. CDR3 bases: TGTGCCAGTAGTATAGATTTAGTACCGACAGATACGCAGTATTTT.

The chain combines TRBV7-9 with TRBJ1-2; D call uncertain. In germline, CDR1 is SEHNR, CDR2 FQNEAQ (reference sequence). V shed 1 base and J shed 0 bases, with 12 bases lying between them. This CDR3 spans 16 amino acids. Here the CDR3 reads CASSLVSGRTNYGYTF. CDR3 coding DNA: TGTGCCAGCAGCTTAGTTTCTGGCAGGACTAACTATGGCTACACCTTC.

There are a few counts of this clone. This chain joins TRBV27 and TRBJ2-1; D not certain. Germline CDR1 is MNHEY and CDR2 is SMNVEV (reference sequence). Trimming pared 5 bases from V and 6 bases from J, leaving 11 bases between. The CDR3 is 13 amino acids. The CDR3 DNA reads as TGTGCCAGCAGTCGTTCAATAGCCAATGAGCAGTTCTTC. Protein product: CASSRSIANEQFF.

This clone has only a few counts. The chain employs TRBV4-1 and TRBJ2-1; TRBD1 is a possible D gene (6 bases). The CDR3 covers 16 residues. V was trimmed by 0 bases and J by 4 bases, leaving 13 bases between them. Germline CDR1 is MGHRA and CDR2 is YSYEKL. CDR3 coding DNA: TGCGCCAGCAGCCAAGATCCAGGGGTAGGGTACAATGAGCAGTTCTTC. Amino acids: CASSQDPGVGYNEQFF.

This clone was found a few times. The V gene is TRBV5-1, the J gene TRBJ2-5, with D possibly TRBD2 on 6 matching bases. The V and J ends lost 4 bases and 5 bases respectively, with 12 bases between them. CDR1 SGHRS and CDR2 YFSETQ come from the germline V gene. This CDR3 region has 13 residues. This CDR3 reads CASSHQRAETQYF. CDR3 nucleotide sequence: TGCGCCAGCAGCCATCAGCGGGCGGAGACCCAGTACTTC.

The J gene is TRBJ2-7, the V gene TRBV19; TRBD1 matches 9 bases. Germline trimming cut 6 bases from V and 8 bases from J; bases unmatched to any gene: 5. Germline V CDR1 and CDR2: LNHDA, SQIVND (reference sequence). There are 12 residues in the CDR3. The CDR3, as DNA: TGTGCCAGTAGACGGGACAGGGAAAAGCAGTACTTC. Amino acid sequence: CASRRDREKQYF.

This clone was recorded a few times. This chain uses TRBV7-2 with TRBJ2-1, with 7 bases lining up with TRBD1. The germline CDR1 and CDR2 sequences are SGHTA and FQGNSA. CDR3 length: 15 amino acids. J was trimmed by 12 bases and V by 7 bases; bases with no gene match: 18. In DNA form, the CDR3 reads TGTGCCAGCAACTACCCCTCGGGACAGCGTGAGAGGCAGTTCTTC. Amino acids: CASNYPSGQRERQFF. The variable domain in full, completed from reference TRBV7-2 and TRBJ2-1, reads GAGVSQSPSNKVTEKGKDVELRCDPISGHTALYWYRQSLGQGLEFLIYFQGNSAPDKSGLPSDRFSAERTGGSVSTLTIQRTQQEDSAVYLCASNYPSGQRERQFFGPGTRLTVL.

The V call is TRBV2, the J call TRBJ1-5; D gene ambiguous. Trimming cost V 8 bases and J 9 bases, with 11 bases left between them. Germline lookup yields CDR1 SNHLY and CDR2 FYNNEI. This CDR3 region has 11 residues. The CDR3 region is CASSGGRPQHF. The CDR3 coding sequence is TGTGCCAGCTCAGGAGGGCGGCCCCAGCATTTT.

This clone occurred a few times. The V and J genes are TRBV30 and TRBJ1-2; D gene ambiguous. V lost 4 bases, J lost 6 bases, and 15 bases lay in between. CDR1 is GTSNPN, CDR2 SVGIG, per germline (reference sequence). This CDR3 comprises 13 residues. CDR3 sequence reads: CAWILSEGNGYTF. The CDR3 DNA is TGTGCCTGGATATTGTCCGAGGGCAATGGCTACACCTTC.

This chain's CDR3 is CASTPTPSNYGYTF. CDR3 nucleotides: TGTGCCAGCACCCCGACACCTTCTAACTATGGCTACACCTTC. The rearrangement links TRBV7-2 to TRBJ1-2; D unresolved. The CDR3 runs to 14 residues. The ends were cut back, 7 bases at V and 0 bases at J, with 12 bases in the middle. Per germline, CDR1 SGHTA and CDR2 FQGNSA.

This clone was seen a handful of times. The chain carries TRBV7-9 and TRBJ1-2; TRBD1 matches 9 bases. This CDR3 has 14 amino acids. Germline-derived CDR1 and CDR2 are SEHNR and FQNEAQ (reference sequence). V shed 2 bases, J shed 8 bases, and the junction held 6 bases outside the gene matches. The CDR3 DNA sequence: TGTGCCAGCAGCTTAATACAGGGGGCATGGGGCTACACCTTC. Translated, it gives CASSLIQGAWGYTF.

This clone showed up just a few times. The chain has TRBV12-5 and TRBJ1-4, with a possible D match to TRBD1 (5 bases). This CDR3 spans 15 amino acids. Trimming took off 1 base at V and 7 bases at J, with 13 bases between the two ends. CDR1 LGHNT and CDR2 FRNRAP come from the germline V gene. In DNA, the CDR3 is TGTGCTAGTGGTTTGGGTATCGGGCAGGGTGAAAAACTGTTTTTT. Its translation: CASGLGIGQGEKLFF.

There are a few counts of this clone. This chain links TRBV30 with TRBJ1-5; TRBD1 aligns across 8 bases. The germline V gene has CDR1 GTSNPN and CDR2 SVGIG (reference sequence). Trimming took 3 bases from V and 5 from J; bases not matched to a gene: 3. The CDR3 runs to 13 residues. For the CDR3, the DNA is TGTGCCTGGAGCAGGGGGCCGGATCAGCCCCAGCATTTT. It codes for CAWSRGPDQPQHF.

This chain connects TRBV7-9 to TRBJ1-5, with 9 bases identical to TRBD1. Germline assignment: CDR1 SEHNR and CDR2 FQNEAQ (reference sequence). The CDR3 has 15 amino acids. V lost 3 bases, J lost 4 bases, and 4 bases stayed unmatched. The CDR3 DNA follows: TGTGCCAGCAGCTTCGGACAGGGGAGAAATCAGCCCCAGCATTTT. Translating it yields CASSFGQGRNQPQHF.

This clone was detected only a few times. The CDR3 DNA follows: TGTGCCAGCAGTCAAGACAGGTTCCAGGGTGGCTACACCTTC. Translation gives CASSQDRFQGGYTF. The chain carries TRBV5-4 and TRBJ1-2, with TRBD1 as a possible D gene (6 bases). The CDR3 contains 14 residues. Germline values: CDR1 SGHNT, CDR2 YYREEE (reference sequence). V was cut by 5 bases and J by 7 bases, with 18 bases left in between.